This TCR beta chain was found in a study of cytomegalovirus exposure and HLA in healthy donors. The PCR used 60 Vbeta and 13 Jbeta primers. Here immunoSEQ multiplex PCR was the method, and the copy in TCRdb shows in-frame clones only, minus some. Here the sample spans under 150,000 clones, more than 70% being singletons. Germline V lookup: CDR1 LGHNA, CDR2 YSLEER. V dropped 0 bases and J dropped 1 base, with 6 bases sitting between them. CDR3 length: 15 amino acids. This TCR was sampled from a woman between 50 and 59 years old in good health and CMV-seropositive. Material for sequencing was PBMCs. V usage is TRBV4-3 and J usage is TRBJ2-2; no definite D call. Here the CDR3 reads CASSQDQENTGELFF. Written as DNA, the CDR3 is TGCGCCAGCAGCCAAGACCAGGAGAACACCGGGGAGCTGTTTTTT.